What follows describes a single T cell receptor (beta chain). This entry belongs to a study of blood T cells in healthy people across ages. Germline CDR1 is SGHTA and CDR2 is FQGNSA. The CDR3 runs to 18 residues. V was pared by 5 bases and J by 2 bases, with 12 bases of the junction left unmatched. Using a J-beta primer mix together with a sample-barcoded 5' primer, a second PCR was run for roughly 7 to 11 cycles. Using its own MiXCR run on the 5' RACE reads, TCRdb lists one record per CDR3 protein. The data contain 1.5 million to 2 million distinct CDR3 sequences, more than 35% of them singletons. This TCR was recovered from a human donor in good health. The sequencing input was blood. This chain uses TRBV7-2 with TRBJ1-2, with 12 bases identical to TRBD1. CDR3 residues: CASSDRDRGQGGNYGYTF. DNA of the CDR3: TGTGCCAGCAGCGACCGGGACAGGGGGCAGGGGGGGAACTATGGCTACACCTTC.